This TCR beta chain was captured in a study of beta chain features in type 1 diabetes. Whole-study context: Analysis included roughly 100 million sorted cells drawn from all samples.

Isolation of CD4+ naive, central memory, regulatory and stem cell-like memory cells was achieved by sorting via CD45RO/CCR7/CD25/CD127/CD95/CD27. Investigators reverse transcribed all isolated RNA, so they sequenced expressed TCRB transcripts. The data were produced by immunoSEQ multiplex PCR, yet TCRdb's version contains in-frame clones alone and is incomplete. The sample gives a few hundred thousand clones, approximately 16% of which show up once; 0.085% is in the top ten. Whole-study results and caveats: Any PCR bias toward short templates would affect both groups alike. Moderate but significant shortening of TCRB CDR3s was recorded in all four CD4+ subsets from Type 1 diabetes patients. Diminished insertions and augmented deletions at VDJ junctions characterized type 1 diabetes patients.

This clone was observed a few times. The antigen remains undetermined. The CDR3 is made up of 10 amino acids. In germline, CDR1 is SQVTM, CDR2 ANQGSEA. The V end lost 4 bases, the J end lost 7 bases, and 8 bases lay between the germline ends. The receptor was isolated from a man younger than 40 with type 1 diabetes. The sample was naive CD4+ T cells from blood. The genes are TRBV29-1 and TRBJ2-7, with a possible D match to TRBD2 (6 bases). CDR3 residues: CSVVGGEQYF. In nucleotides, the CDR3 is TGCAGCGTTGTTGGGGGGGAGCAGTACTTC.